The clone carrying this T cell receptor beta chain was seen a few times. Its antigen is unidentified. This entry belongs to a study of T cells in Graves' hyperthyroidism and ophthalmopathy. Study-wide results and caveats: Most thyroid-expanded clonotypes above 0.001 were also found in blood.

The diagnoses drew upon clinical symptoms, serum thyroxine and TRAb, thyroid ultrasound and orbital computed tomography. Cells are PBMCs isolated from around 9.4 ml of fresh blood. TCR beta CDR3 regions were amplified from RNA transcripts. The TCR CDR3 first-round RT-PCR relied on the HTBI primer set. In TCRdb, the multiplex PCR reads were re-called with MiXCR into one record per CDR3 protein. Among under 650,000 distinct CDR3 sequences listed, 15% to 20% were seen once. This CDR3 comprises 15 residues. Germline V gives CDR1 KGHDR, CDR2 SFDVKD. The ends lost 7 bases at V and 0 bases at J; junction bases unmatched: 2.

The specimen sequenced was blood. The J gene is TRBJ2-2, the V gene TRBV24-1; TRBD2 aligns across 9 bases. This clonotype was sampled from a woman aged 25 to 45 with Graves' hyperthyroidism. The CDR3 DNA reads TGTGCCACCAGCTCTAGCGGGGCGAACACCGGGGAGCTGTTTTTT. It yields the protein CATSSSGANTGELFF.